This T cell receptor beta chain comes out of a study of T-cell reconstitution after alpha-beta-depleted transplantation in children (dated by TCRdb to 2016 to 2018). As for the study more broadly: Using TCR repertoire profiling, the study followed T-cell immune reconstitution in a quantitative way in children after TCRalphabeta/CD19-depleted allogeneic hematopoietic cell transplantation.

This clonotype has a handful of counts. The target of this receptor is not known. No much larger clone exists at a distance of one base, and base qualities are not known. To prepare the library, PCR was applied. The sequencer listed for this sample is Illumina HiSeq 2500. TCR libraries were prepared with molecular barcoding, using unique molecular identifiers to normalize TCRbeta repertoire quantification. TCRdb reprocessing: public reads trimmed at Q25 with fastp, clones called with MiXCR, in-frame beta chains kept. Rows merge per CDR3 protein into single entries with the most common DNA and genes. The sample includes around 360,000 distinct CDR3 sequences, with 10% observed a single time. The leading ten clones occupy around 2.4% of the sample. The germline V gene supplies CDR1 MGHRA and CDR2 YSYEKL. V has 5 bases trimmed and J has 5 bases trimmed; junction bases matching no gene number 9. Taken from cysteine to phenylalanine, the CDR3 has 15 residues. The only DNA kept is the CDR3, 45 bases in frame from the first base.

This receptor was identified in a human donor who donated a stem cell graft to a child with acute lymphoblastic leukemia. This material consisted of PBMCs from the stem cell graft donor, taken from the stem cell graft. The rearranged segments are TRBV4-1 and TRBJ1-5, with 7 junctional bases fitting TRBD1. The nucleotide sequence reads TGCGCCAGCAGCTACAAGACAGGGTACGATCAGCCCCAGCATTTT. Its protein product is CASSYKTGYDQPQHF.